These 25 T cell receptor beta chains share one sample of origin, sequenced in a study of read filtering for tumor transcriptome and immune sequencing. This library used roughly 400 ng RNA and molecular barcoded adaptors spanning alpha/delta and beta/gamma chains. One entry per CDR3 protein, called by TCRdb with MiXCR from the reads. This table holds over 40,000 distinct CDR3 sequences, approximately 12% found once. Sequenced input: a population of CD138-negative cells sorted from bone marrow. The receptors come from a donor at least 40 years old with multiple myeloma.

The table lists this clonotype with a few counts. This may be a read error, as it is one base from a much larger clone. The V gene is TRBV6-2 or TRBV6-3, the J gene TRBJ2-5, with D perhaps matching TRBD2 (5 bases). Germline values: CDR1 MNHEY, CDR2 SVGEGT. CDR3 length equals 15 residues. CDR3 DNA sequence: TGTGCCAGCAGTTACCTTAGGACTTCCCAAGGGACCCAGTACTTC. It codes for CASSYLRTSQGTQYF.

In its sample, this clonotype was seen many times. This rearrangement joins TRBV20-1 to TRBJ2-7, with D perhaps matching TRBD2 (6 bases). The V and J ends lost 5 bases and 4 bases respectively, with 21 bases between them. Germline CDR1 reads DFQATT; CDR2 reads SNEGSKA (reference sequence). The CDR3 spans 15 residues. CDR3 sequence: CSAGGTSGLEYEQYF. The CDR3 nucleotides are TGCAGTGCTGGAGGCACGTCGGGACTCGAGTACGAGCAGTACTTC.

At least ten counts were recorded for this clonotype. The CDR3 loop reads CASSEMWGDPYGYTF. DNA of the CDR3: TGTGCCAGCAGTGAAATGTGGGGGGACCCCTATGGCTACACCTTC. The V call is TRBV2, the J call TRBJ1-2, with TRBD1 as a possible D gene (5 bases). This CDR3 contains 15 residues. The germline V gene encodes CDR1 SNHLY and CDR2 FYNNEI. The ends were cut back, 2 bases at V and 4 bases at J, with 14 bases in the middle.

About this clonotype itself: A much larger clone differs by one base, so this may be a read error. The V gene is TRBV20-1, the J gene TRBJ1-1; D unclear. The CDR3 runs 11 residues. Germline CDR1 reads DFQATT; CDR2 reads SNEGSKA (reference sequence). The CDR3 coding sequence is TGCAGTGCCACGGGCAACACTGAAGCTCTCTTT. Translated: CSATGNTEALF.

This clonotype was seen at least ten times. The V call is TRBV6-2 or TRBV6-3, the J call TRBJ2-5; D tentatively fits TRBD1 or TRBD2 (5 bases each). Trimming took off 2 bases at V and 2 bases at J, with 12 bases between the two ends. This CDR3 has 15 residues. Per germline, CDR1 MNHEY and CDR2 SVGEGT. This chain's CDR3 is CASSYERDPQETQYF. The CDR3 region has the DNA TGTGCCAGCAGTTACGAGAGGGACCCGCAAGAGACCCAGTACTTC.

In the case of this clonotype: This could be a read error, since a much larger clone is one nucleotide away. The V and J genes are TRBV7-9 and TRBJ2-6, with D perhaps TRBD1 (5 bases). The germline gives CDR1 SEHNR, CDR2 FQNEAQ (reference sequence). This CDR3 has 17 amino acids. The CDR3 here is CASIQSNWNSGANVPTF. In DNA form, the CDR3 reads TGTGCCAGCATACAAAGTAACTGGAACTCTGGGGCCAACGTCCCGACTTTC.

This clonotype was observed many times. The chain recombines TRBV29-1 with TRBJ2-3, with no clear D. The germline gives CDR1 SQVTM, CDR2 ANQGSEA. With 0 bases removed from V and 5 bases from J, the gap between germline ends came to 6 bases. The CDR3 length is 12 residues. In nucleotides, the CDR3 is TGCAGCGTTGAAGAAGGGCAAGATACGCAGTATTTT. Encoded protein: CSVEEGQDTQYF.

This clonotype is deemed medium-sized. The V gene is TRBV4-1, the J gene TRBJ2-1; 7 nucleotides agree with TRBD1. This CDR3 spans 19 amino acids. The J segment lost 0 bases and the V segment lost 3 bases, leaving 14 bases of the junction unmatched. Germline loops: CDR1 MGHRA, CDR2 YSYEKL. CDR3 DNA: TGCGCCAGCAGCCAGACGACAGGGTCAATTCCCCTCTCCTACAATGAGCAGTTCTTC. Protein sequence: CASSQTTGSIPLSYNEQFF.

This clonotype has a count of ten or more. This rearrangement joins TRBV27 to TRBJ1-5; 10 bases line up with TRBD1. V lost 4 bases to trimming and J lost 1 base; unmatched junction nucleotides: 7. Germline-derived CDR1 and CDR2 are MNHEY and SMNVEV (reference sequence). The length of the CDR3 is 17 residues. The CDR3 sequence is CASSSQWDRGSNQPQHF. For the CDR3, the DNA is TGTGCCAGCAGTTCCCAATGGGACAGGGGAAGCAATCAGCCCCAGCATTTT.

This clonotype showed up many times. V usage is TRBV6-5 and J usage is TRBJ2-1; the D is unclear. Trimming cost V 4 bases and J 4 bases, with 8 bases left between them. The germline V gene encodes CDR1 MNHEY and CDR2 SVGAGI. The CDR3 loop spans 13 amino acids. DNA for the CDR3: TGTGCCAGCAGTTTTGGGCAGTACAATGAGCAGTTCTTC. It yields the protein CASSFGQYNEQFF.

This clonotype was detected only a few times. In this CDR3 the conserved last residue, phenylalanine or tryptophan, is missing, so a read error is likely. The chain couples TRBV7-9 to TRBJ2-5; possibly TRBD1 for D (6 bases). Per the germline V gene, CDR1 is SEHNR and CDR2 is FQNEAQ (reference sequence). The CDR3 consists of 16 residues. V was cut by 1 base and J by 2 bases, with 14 bases left in between. The CDR3 coding sequence is TGTGCCAGCAGCTTAGTCTGGGACATCCGACAAGAGACCCAGTACGTC. It specifies CASSLVWDIRQETQYV.

There are many counts of this clonotype. The V and J genes are TRBV5-4 and TRBJ1-2; D remains unclear. CDR1 is SGHNT and CDR2 is YYREEE in the germline V gene (reference sequence). This CDR3 spans 16 amino acids. V was shortened by 3 bases and J by 3 bases, with 18 bases between the two germline ends. CDR3 sequence: CASSSGPQPLDYGYTF. CDR3 DNA sequence: TGTGCCAGCAGCTCCGGACCACAACCCCTTGACTATGGCTACACCTTC.

In regard to this clonotype: This likely reflects a read error, since a far larger clone is one base away. The chain employs TRBV11-3 and TRBJ2-1, with D tentatively TRBD2 (6 bases). This CDR3 comprises 15 residues. The germline V and J ends were trimmed by 5 bases and 0 bases, with 11 bases remaining between them. CDR1 is SGHNT and CDR2 is YENEEA in the germline V gene. The CDR3 protein is CASSLSGYSYNEQFF. CDR3 nucleotide sequence: TGTGCCAGCAGCCTAAGCGGGTACTCCTACAATGAGCAGTTCTTC.

This clonotype was seen many times. The chain carries TRBV6-2 or TRBV6-3 and TRBJ2-1, with 8 bases aligning to TRBD2. The junction had 15 bases not matched to a gene; V was cut back by 10 bases and J by 10 bases. The CDR3 covers 14 residues. Germline CDR1 and CDR2: MNHEY and SVGEGT. CDR3 in amino acids: CATTDSGNLREQFF. CDR3 DNA: TGTGCCACTACGGATAGCGGGAATCTTCGAGAGCAGTTCTTC.

This clonotype occurred many times. The chain recombines TRBV12-3 or TRBV12-4 with TRBJ2-3; D not resolved. This CDR3 is built from 14 residues. V dropped 5 bases and J dropped 3 bases, with 12 bases sitting between them. CDR3 DNA sequence: TGTGCCAGCAGTCTCTCGGACCCGACAGATACGCAGTATTTT. It is translated as CASSLSDPTDTQYF.

This clonotype was seen ten or more times. The CDR3 is CASSPGTGGKMNTEAFF. In nucleotides, the CDR3 is TGTGCCAGTAGTCCGGGGACAGGGGGCAAAATGAACACTGAAGCTTTCTTT. V usage is TRBV19 and J usage is TRBJ1-1; 12 nucleotides align to TRBD1. This CDR3 spans 17 amino acids. CDR1 LNHDA and CDR2 SQIVND come from the germline V gene (reference sequence). After removal of 5 bases from V and 0 bases from J, the junction contained 7 bases not matched to a gene.

Many counts were recorded for this clonotype. The J gene is TRBJ2-7, the V gene TRBV5-1, with 9 bases that match TRBD1. There are 15 residues in the CDR3. Losses at the gene ends were 4 bases for V and 2 bases for J; bases not matched to a gene: 7. Germline loops: CDR1 SGHRS, CDR2 YFSETQ. The CDR3: CASSAAGTGTYEQYF. The CDR3 region has the DNA TGCGCCAGCAGCGCTGCCGGGACAGGGACCTACGAGCAGTACTTC.

This clonotype was counted many times. The V and J genes are TRBV27 and TRBJ2-7, with a tentative D call TRBD2 (6 bases). Trimming pared 3 bases from V and 7 bases from J, leaving 16 bases between. The CDR3 length is 14 residues. Per the germline V gene, CDR1 is MNHEY and CDR2 is SMNVEV (reference sequence). CDR3 sequence (DNA): TGTGCCAGCAGTTTTGGGCTAGCGCTTGTGGAGCAGTACTTC. It yields the protein CASSFGLALVEQYF.

This clonotype was recorded at least ten times. The rearrangement joins TRBV11-3 to TRBJ2-1, with TRBD2 matching 14 bases. CDR1 and CDR2 from the germline V gene are SGHNT and YENEEA. This CDR3 is built from 19 residues. The J segment lost 2 bases and the V segment lost 5 bases, leaving 11 bases of the junction unmatched. CDR3 nucleotide sequence: TGTGCCAGCAGCCCCCCTGGGACTAGCGGGAGCCGTCCCTACAATGAGCAGTTCTTC. It specifies CASSPPGTSGSRPYNEQFF.

This clonotype has ten or more counts. This rearrangement joins TRBV11-2 to TRBJ2-1; D call uncertain. Trimming removed 2 bases at V and 0 bases at J, with 11 bases between. The CDR3 extends over 16 amino acids. Germline V gene sequence: CDR1 SGHAT, CDR2 FQNNGV. The CDR3 reads CASSLTGGSSYNEQFF. Here the CDR3 DNA reads TGTGCCAGCAGCTTAACCGGCGGAAGCTCCTACAATGAGCAGTTCTTC.

This clonotype was counted at least ten times. The CDR3 nucleotides are TGTGCCAGCAGTGGGAAGACCCAGTACTTC. As protein: CASSGKTQYF. This chain uses TRBV2 with TRBJ2-5; D is undetermined. The CDR3 is made up of 10 amino acids. Trimming pared 4 bases from V and 6 bases from J, leaving 3 bases between. CDR1 SNHLY and CDR2 FYNNEI come from the germline V gene. Together with reference TRBV2 and TRBJ2-5, the CDR3 gives the full variable domain: EPEVTQTPSHQVTQMGQEVILRCVPISNHLYFYWYRQILGQKVEFLVSFYNNEISEKSEIFDDQFSVERPDGSNFTLKIRSTKLEDSAMYFCASSGKTQYFGPGTRLLVL.

This clonotype was counted at least ten times. The chain uses TRBV20-1 and TRBJ1-1; no clear D gene. V was shortened by 2 bases and J by 4 bases, with 8 bases between the two germline ends. Germline assignment: CDR1 DFQATT and CDR2 SNEGSKA (reference sequence). This CDR3 region has 12 residues. The CDR3 sequence is CSARSWGTEAFF. CDR3 bases: TGCAGTGCTAGATCGTGGGGCACTGAAGCTTTCTTT.

This clonotype was observed a few times. A clone one base away is much larger, so this may be a read error. This chain uses TRBV12-3 or TRBV12-4 with TRBJ1-5; D is unresolved. The V end was cut by 5 bases, the J end by 6 bases, with 14 bases between. The CDR3 totals 14 residues. CDR3 in amino acids: CASSPQSGSQPQHF. The CDR3 DNA reads TGTGCCAGCAGTCCCCAGAGTGGAAGTCAGCCCCAGCATTTT.

This clonotype has a count of ten or more. This may be a read error, as it is one base from a much larger clone. The V gene is TRBV4-1, the J gene TRBJ2-7, with 7 bases fitting TRBD1. The CDR3 has 13 residues. Germline values: CDR1 MGHRA, CDR2 YSYEKL. CDR3: CASSPDRSYKQYF. The CDR3 coding sequence is TGCGCCAGCAGCCCGGACAGGTCCTACAAGCAGTACTTC.

This clonotype was seen ten or more times. The rearrangement links TRBV28 to TRBJ2-7, with 9 nucleotides matching TRBD2. This CDR3 contains 14 residues. CDR1 MDHEN and CDR2 SYDVKM come from the germline V gene. V lost 6 bases to trimming and J lost 2 bases; unmatched junction nucleotides: 5. DNA for the CDR3: TGTGCCAGCAGAGGTAGCGGGGGCACCTACGAGCAGTACTTC. It specifies CASRGSGGTYEQYF. Full variable domain (remainder filled in from reference TRBV28 and TRBJ2-7): DVKVTQSSRYLVKRTGEKVFLECVQDMDHENMFWYRQDPGLGLRLIYFSYDVKMKEKGDIPEGYSVSREKKERFSLILESASTNQTSMYLCASRGSGGTYEQYFGPGTRLTVT.